One and the same sample provided the 25 T cell receptor beta chains below, sequenced in a study of identifying expanded T cells in peripheral blood. Generated by immunoSEQ multiplex PCR, the TCRdb table keeps only in-frame clones and is missing some. Of 97,000 or so clones listed, roughly 88% are singletons. What was sequenced was blood. These receptors all stem from a person between 18 and 75 years old in good health.

This clone was seen a single time. The chain couples TRBV6-5 to TRBJ1-1; D remains ambiguous. Trimming stripped 5 bases from V and 0 bases from J, with 10 bases between. Germline values: CDR1 MNHEY, CDR2 SVGAGI. This CDR3 contains 14 residues. CDR3 sequence (DNA): TGTGCCAGCAGTCCCCCCCGGCTGAACACTGAAGCTTTCTTT. Protein product: CASSPPRLNTEAFF.

The chain is built from TRBV18 and TRBJ1-5; TRBD1 aligns across 7 bases. The germline V gene encodes CDR1 KGHSH and CDR2 LQKENI. The CDR3 has 14 residues. After removal of 5 bases from V and 4 bases from J, the junction contained 5 bases not matched to a gene. CDR3 loop: CASSLPGGNQPQHF. CDR3 DNA sequence: TGTGCCAGCTCATTACCAGGGGGGAATCAGCCCCAGCATTTT. Full variable domain (remainder filled in from reference TRBV18 and TRBJ1-5): NAGVMQNPRHLVRRRGQEARLRCSPMKGHSHVYWYRQLPEEGLKFMVYLQKENIIDESGMPKERFSAEFPKEGPSILRIQQVVRGDSAAYFCASSLPGGNQPQHFGDGTRLSIL.

The genes are TRBV5-1 and TRBJ2-3; 15 nucleotides align to TRBD2. With 4 bases clipped from V and 4 bases from J, the junction kept 7 bases outside the gene matches. This CDR3 comprises 17 residues. Germline CDR1 reads SGHRS; CDR2 reads YFSETQ. In nucleotides, the CDR3 is TGCGCCAGCAGCCAAGGACTAGCGGGGGGGCAATCAGATACGCAGTATTTT. It encodes CASSQGLAGGQSDTQYF.

CDR3 protein: CASSVGKAGANVLTF. Here the CDR3 DNA reads TGTGCCAGCAGCGTTGGGAAGGCTGGGGCCAACGTCCTGACTTTC. The rearrangement links TRBV9 to TRBJ2-6; D is uncertain. Trimming shortened V by 2 bases and J by 2 bases, and 8 bases separated the two germline ends. The CDR3 runs to 15 residues. Germline CDR1 reads SGDLS; CDR2 reads YYNGEE.

The chain couples TRBV7-8 to TRBJ1-4, with a possible D match to TRBD1 (5 bases). Germline V lookup: CDR1 SGHVS, CDR2 FQNEAQ. The CDR3 spans 15 residues. V was cut by 7 bases and J by 8 bases, with 20 bases left in between. The CDR3, as DNA: TGTGCCAGCACCCACCCTGGGGGGATGGGAGAAAAACTGTTTTTT. Its protein product is CASTHPGGMGEKLFF.

J is TRBJ2-1 and V is TRBV5-1; the D is unclear. The V end was cut by 8 bases, the J end by 0 bases, with 18 bases between. This CDR3 has 16 residues. Germline V gives CDR1 SGHRS, CDR2 YFSETQ. The DNA for the CDR3 is TGCGCCAGTTCATTAAGGGAATCCTACTCCTACAATGAGCAGTTCTTC. This translates into CASSLRESYSYNEQFF. The variable domain in full, with the rest retrieved from reference TRBV5-1 and TRBJ2-1, is KAGVTQTPRYLIKTRGQQVTLSCSPISGHRSVSWYQQTPGQGLQFLFEYFSETQRNKGNFPGRFSGRQFSNSRSEMNVSTLELGDSALYLCASSLRESYSYNEQFFGPGTRLTVL.

V gene TRBV19 combines with J gene TRBJ1-2, with a possible D match to TRBD1 (6 bases). Germline values: CDR1 LNHDA, CDR2 SQIVND (reference sequence). The CDR3 consists of 15 residues. Trimming pared 5 bases from V and 0 bases from J, leaving 13 bases between. The CDR3 region is CASSPPGQSNYGYTF. DNA for the CDR3: TGTGCCAGTAGTCCACCTGGACAGTCTAACTATGGCTACACCTTC.

The chain combines TRBV6-4 with TRBJ2-2, with a weak D call TRBD1 (6 bases). Germline V gives CDR1 MRHNA, CDR2 SNTAGT. The CDR3 runs to 13 residues. V was pared by 3 bases and J by 5 bases, with 7 bases between. CDR3 loop: CASSDTGTGELFF. CDR3 sequence (DNA): TGTGCCAGCAGTGATACAGGGACCGGGGAGCTGTTTTTT.

The J gene is TRBJ1-1, the V gene TRBV14; D is uncertain. This CDR3 is built from 14 residues. With 4 bases removed from V and 6 bases from J, the gap between germline ends came to 15 bases. CDR1 SGHDN and CDR2 FVKESK come from the germline V gene. The DNA for the CDR3 is TGTGCCAGCAGCCTCCGCGCTGGCGAGCCTGAAGCTTTCTTT. Its translation is CASSLRAGEPEAFF.

This sequence joins TRBV18 and TRBJ2-3; D is ambiguous. Per the germline V gene, CDR1 is KGHSH and CDR2 is LQKENI. The CDR3 spans 16 residues. Trimming left V 1 base short and J 4 bases short, with 15 bases between. The CDR3 sequence: CASSPLGYLLSDTQYF. The DNA for the CDR3 is TGTGCCAGCTCACCACTGGGTTACCTGCTCTCAGATACGCAGTATTTT. Full variable domain (missing parts from reference TRBV18 and TRBJ2-3): NAGVMQNPRHLVRRRGQEARLRCSPMKGHSHVYWYRQLPEEGLKFMVYLQKENIIDESGMPKERFSAEFPKEGPSILRIQQVVRGDSAAYFCASSPLGYLLSDTQYFGPGTRLTVL.

V gene TRBV9 combines with J gene TRBJ1-1, with D unclear. The V and J ends lost 0 bases and 5 bases respectively, with 8 bases between them. From germline, CDR1 is SGDLS and CDR2 YYNGEE. This CDR3 comprises 13 residues. Here the CDR3 reads CASSVESWTEAFF. The CDR3 DNA reads as TGTGCCAGCAGCGTAGAGTCATGGACTGAAGCTTTCTTT.

The CDR3 DNA reads as TGTGCCAGCAGTGTGGGTAGTTACAATGAAAAACTGTTTTTT. This encodes CASSVGSYNEKLFF. The chain recombines TRBV25-1 with TRBJ1-4, with D uncertain. V was clipped by 4 bases and J by 5 bases, with 11 bases between them. Looked up from germline, CDR1 is MGHDK and CDR2 is SYGVNS. This CDR3 is built from 14 residues.

This chain links TRBV2 with TRBJ2-7; 10 bases align to TRBD2. The V gene's germline CDR1 is SNHLY and CDR2 FYNNEI. The CDR3 totals 14 residues. The V segment lost 10 bases and the J segment 4 bases; nucleotides outside the gene matches: 10. In nucleotides, the CDR3 is TGTGCCACCAAAGGAGCGGGGGGGAAGTACGAGCAGTACTTC. Translation gives CATKGAGGKYEQYF.

This clone was picked up a small number of times. The chain uses TRBV10-1 and TRBJ2-7; tentatively, D is TRBD2 (5 bases). The CDR3 is 13 residues long. In germline, CDR1 is WNHNN, CDR2 SYGVQD (reference sequence). V lost 2 bases and J lost 5, with 10 bases in between. The CDR3 reads CASSELGSHEQYF. CDR3 DNA sequence: TGCGCCAGCAGTGAGCTAGGGAGCCACGAGCAGTACTTC.

This chain connects TRBV27 to TRBJ2-1, with D perhaps TRBD2 (5 bases). This CDR3 has 16 amino acids. Between the trimmed V and J ends, which lost 8 bases and 2 bases, there was a span of 19 bases. The V gene's germline CDR1 is MNHEY and CDR2 SMNVEV (reference sequence). CDR3 in amino acids: CASSFGGSYTYNEQFF. The CDR3 DNA is TGTGCCAGCTCCTTTGGCGGGTCGTACACCTACAATGAGCAGTTCTTC.

The chain uses TRBV28 and TRBJ1-1; perhaps TRBD1 as D (5 bases). The CDR3 consists of 12 residues. Trimming shortened V by 5 bases and J by 5 bases, and 9 bases separated the two germline ends. The germline V gene encodes CDR1 MDHEN and CDR2 SYDVKM. Here the CDR3 DNA reads TGTGCCAGCAGTCAGTGGGGGACTGAAGCTTTCTTT. It specifies CASSQWGTEAFF. The full variable domain, in which reference TRBV28 and TRBJ1-1 provide the parts outside the CDR3, is DVKVTQSSRYLVKRTGEKVFLECVQDMDHENMFWYRQDPGLGLRLIYFSYDVKMKEKGDIPEGYSVSREKKERFSLILESASTNQTSMYLCASSQWGTEAFFGQGTRLTVV.

The chain uses TRBV5-8 and TRBJ2-7, with 7 positions matching TRBD1. Trimming at V came to 9 bases and at J to 0 bases, leaving 6 bases not matched to a gene. The CDR3 is made up of 13 amino acids. The germline V gene encodes CDR1 SGHTS and CDR2 YDEGEE. As DNA, the CDR3 is TGTGCCAATCCGGGACAGCGCTCCTACGAGCAGTACTTC. Amino acids: CANPGQRSYEQYF.

The V gene is TRBV6-6, the J gene TRBJ2-2, with D unclear. Germline V gene data show CDR1 as MNHNY and CDR2 as SVGAGI (reference sequence). There are 13 residues in the CDR3. Deletions cut 11 bases from V and 2 bases from J, with 12 bases between. CDR3 sequence: CAGGTQNTGELFF. In DNA, the CDR3 is TGTGCCGGTGGCACCCAAAACACCGGGGAGCTGTTTTTT.

The chain uses TRBV6-5 and TRBJ1-5; D is possibly TRBD1 (5 bases). The CDR3 runs 12 residues. Per germline, CDR1 MNHEY and CDR2 SVGAGI. V was shortened by 9 bases and J by 7 bases, with 13 bases between the two germline ends. CDR3 protein: CASSDGGQPQHF. In nucleotides, the CDR3 is TGTGCCAGTTCAGACGGGGGACAGCCCCAGCATTTT.

The DNA for the CDR3 is TGTGCCAGCAGTTATCGACAGGGTGACGCTGAAGCTTTCTTT. It translates to CASSYRQGDAEAFF. The chain uses TRBV11-2 and TRBJ1-1, with TRBD1 matching over 7 bases. Unmatched junction bases numbered 10, after V lost 6 bases and J lost 6 bases. The CDR3 totals 14 residues. The germline gives CDR1 SGHAT, CDR2 FQNNGV.

The CDR3 DNA follows: TGTGCCAGCAGCTACTGGACAGGGGCCAACGTCCTGACTTTC. Its translation: CASSYWTGANVLTF. The J gene is TRBJ2-6, the V gene TRBV5-6; possible D gene TRBD1, 5 bases. Germline V gene sequence: CDR1 SGHDT, CDR2 YYEEEE. The CDR3 extends over 14 amino acids. The germline V and J ends were trimmed by 3 bases and 4 bases, with 8 bases remaining between them.

J is TRBJ2-1 and V is TRBV20-1; D ambiguous. V shed 6 bases and J shed 10 bases, with 13 bases lying between them. The CDR3 covers 11 residues. The germline V gene has CDR1 DFQATT and CDR2 SNEGSKA (reference sequence). The CDR3 DNA reads as TGCAGTGCCTACAGCTTCAGGGAGCAGTTCTTC. This sequence encodes CSAYSFREQFF.

The V and J genes are TRBV20-1 and TRBJ1-2; 7 nucleotides match TRBD1. Germline lookup yields CDR1 DFQATT and CDR2 SNEGSKA (reference sequence). The V segment lost 5 bases and the J segment 3 bases; nucleotides outside the gene matches: 0. The length of the CDR3 is 11 residues. CDR3 sequence: CSAGQDYGYTF. CDR3 DNA sequence: TGCAGTGCTGGACAGGACTATGGCTACACCTTC.

A word on this clone: The sample has other DNA sequences that encode this CDR3 too. The chain carries TRBV5-1 and TRBJ2-1, with unresolved D. The CDR3 totals 12 residues. Between the trimmed V and J ends, which lost 0 bases and 7 bases, there was a span of 5 bases. Germline CDR1 is SGHRS and CDR2 is YFSETQ. This CDR3 is CASSLGTNEQFF. CDR3 bases: TGCGCCAGCAGCTTGGGAACAAATGAGCAGTTCTTC.

This clone was seen a single time. This chain connects TRBV15 to TRBJ2-1, with TRBD2 identical over 7 bases. Germline lookup yields CDR1 LNHNV and CDR2 YYDKDF (reference sequence). The CDR3 covers 14 residues. V lost 0 bases to trimming and J lost 7 bases; unmatched junction nucleotides: 3. The DNA for the CDR3 is TGTGCCACCAGCAGAGAGCGGGAGATGAATGAGCAGTTCTTC. Translating it yields CATSREREMNEQFF.